This TCR beta chain was captured by sequencing in a study of T cells after yellow fever vaccination. Study in general: Fractions of limited cellularity were prepared by means of SMART-Seq v4 Ultra Low Input.

Notes on the study in general: Repertoires sorted by FACS could include abundant clonotypes that are contaminants from the bulk population. It was the secondary response that reached its peak faster, day 5 versus 15, but it was weaker.

A few counts support this clonotype. Its specificity is unknown. In making TCR cDNA, 5'RACE template switching added a universal primer site and UMIs to it. TCRdb re-derived calls from the 5' RACE reads in MiXCR, one entry per CDR3 protein. The repertoire holds about 50,000 distinct CDR3 sequences, approximately 7.7% seen once, with roughly two fifths in the top ten. The CDR3 runs 16 residues. The germline gives CDR1 SQVTM, CDR2 ANQGSEA. Trimming removed 0 bases from V and 2 bases from J, with 15 bases in between. This chain uses TRBV29-1 with TRBJ2-3; D perhaps matches TRBD1 (5 bases). This sequence originates from a man aged 18 to 29 who received the YFV17D yellow fever vaccine. The sample here was CD8+ T cells sorted from PBMCs, taken on the day of the first yellow fever vaccination. CDR3 bases: TGCAGCGTTGAAGATCAATGGGGCAGATACACAGATACGCAGTATTTT. Residues: CSVEDQWGRYTDTQYF.